The rows below give T cell receptor beta chains drawn from one sample of a study of sequential checkpoint blockade in melanoma. Method: immunoSEQ multiplex PCR; TCRdb's copy keeps in-frame clones and lacks some. The sample has roughly 30,000 clones, approximately 86% seen once. The sequences come from CD8+ T cells sorted from blood (inferred from file names), collected from a patient given nivolumab and ipilimumab in sequence. Source of these receptors: a human donor with melanoma. CDR3s include the opening cysteine and the closing phenylalanine or tryptophan. The D gene is left open where the match is weak. Clone size is stated in some rows and not others, as once, few, many or a class when expanded.

D | size | J | V | CDR3 | DNA
TRBD2 | NA | TRBJ2-3 | TRBV9 | CASSVPGRGGSSRADTQYF | TGTGCCAGCAGCGTCCCAGGGCGGGGGGGCTCCTCTAGGGCAGATACGCAGTATTTT
TRBD2 | NA | TRBJ2-7 | TRBV4-3 | CASSYAGDYEQYF | TGCGCCAGCAGCTACGCGGGGGACTACGAGCAGTACTTC
TRBD1 | NA | TRBJ2-5 | TRBV28 | CASARTGEQETQYF | TGTGCCAGCGCTCGGACAGGAGAACAAGAGACCCAGTACTTC
TRBD2 | NA | TRBJ2-5 | TRBV7-9 | CASSPGLAGETQYF | TGTGCCAGCAGCCCGGGACTAGCGGGAGAGACCCAGTACTTC
NA | NA | TRBJ2-7 | TRBV5-5 | CASSRPGGVESYEQYF | TGTGCCAGCAGCCGCCCCGGCGGCGTTGAATCCTACGAGCAGTACTTC
TRBD1 | once | TRBJ2-7 | TRBV6-1 | CASSETGLLYEQYF | TGTGCCAGCAGTGAGACAGGGCTGTTGTACGAGCAGTACTTC
NA | NA | TRBJ2-1 | TRBV28 | CASSLAGGLNEQFF | TGTGCCAGCAGTTTAGCGGGTGGCCTCAATGAGCAGTTCTTC
TRBD1 | once | TRBJ2-1 | TRBV6-5 | CASSYLGQHEQFF | TGTGCCAGCAGTTACCTGGGACAGCATGAGCAGTTCTTC
NA | NA | TRBJ2-1 | TRBV6-6 | CASSRTPASDEQFF | TGTGCCAGCAGTAGAACCCCAGCTAGCGATGAGCAGTTCTTC
TRBD2 | NA | TRBJ2-1 | TRBV10-3 | CAIRDDSGTSGPSNEQFF | TGTGCCATCAGAGACGACTCAGGGACTAGCGGTCCGAGCAATGAGCAGTTCTTC
NA | NA | TRBJ2-7 | TRBV28 | CASGPRGRGRNEQYF | TGTGCCAGCGGGCCTCGGGGCAGGGGAAGAAACGAGCAGTACTTC
NA | NA | TRBJ1-1 | TRBV7-9 | CASSYGRGGSTEAFF | TGTGCCAGCAGCTACGGAAGGGGAGGTAGCACTGAAGCTTTCTTT
TRBD2 | once | TRBJ2-3 | TRBV7-9 | CASRIAGGLPDTQYF | TGTGCCAGCAGGATAGCGGGGGGGCTCCCAGATACGCAGTATTTT
NA | NA | TRBJ2-6 | TRBV27 | CASSLRSGANVLTF | TGTGCCAGCAGTTTGCGGTCTGGGGCCAACGTCCTGACTTTC
TRBD2 | NA | TRBJ2-1 | TRBV6-4 | CASGSSGSVSNEQFF | TGTGCCAGCGGGTCTAGCGGGAGTGTTAGCAATGAGCAGTTCTTC
NA | NA | TRBJ1-1 | TRBV7-2 | CASSPYSYTGTEAFF | TGTGCCAGCAGCCCCTACTCCTATACAGGAACTGAAGCTTTCTTT
NA | NA | TRBJ1-2 | TRBV27 | CASSYSGGATGYTF | TGTGCCAGCAGTTACTCCGGAGGGGCGACCGGCTACACCTTC
TRBD1 | NA | TRBJ2-1 | TRBV7-9 | CASSLAQGTSNEQFF | TGTGCCAGCAGCTTAGCACAGGGGACAAGCAATGAGCAGTTCTTC
TRBD2 | NA | TRBJ2-5 | TRBV10-3 | CAIWALKWRGGAQYF | TGTGCCATCTGGGCCCTTAAGTGGCGGGGGGGGGCCCAGTACTTC
TRBD1 | NA | TRBJ2-5 | TRBV27 | CASNDRGGSPQETQYF | TGTGCCAGCAACGACAGGGGTGGGTCGCCCCAAGAGACCCAGTACTTC
NA | NA | TRBJ2-3 | TRBV19 | CAPTLDTDTQYF | TGTGCCCCCACTTTAGACACAGATACGCAGTATTTT
NA | NA | TRBJ1-3 | TRBV7-9 | CASSSGQSGNTIYF | TGTGCCAGCAGCTCAGGGCAATCTGGAAACACCATATATTTT
NA | NA | TRBJ2-3 | TRBV5-7 | CASSLGRSGSTDTQYF | TGTGCCAGCAGCTTGGGGCGTAGCGGAAGCACAGATACGCAGTATTTT
NA | few | TRBJ1-2 | TRBV5-1 | CASSLAGHNYGYTF | TGCGCCAGCAGCTTGGCGGGACACAACTATGGCTACACCTTC
NA | NA | TRBJ2-7 | TRBV4-1 | CASSQGPGRTYEQYF | TGCGCCAGCAGCCAAGGGCCGGGAAGGACCTACGAGCAGTACTTC
TRBD1 | NA | TRBJ2-7 | TRBV10-3 | CAISESMQGAREQYF | TGTGCCATCAGTGAGTCGATGCAGGGGGCGCGGGAGCAGTACTTC
TRBD1 | NA | TRBJ2-7 | TRBV6-5 | CASSSTGGVYEQYF | TGTGCCAGCAGCTCAACAGGGGGCGTTTACGAGCAGTACTTC